This T cell receptor beta chain was observed in a study of blood T cell repertoires in COVID-19. Study as a whole: Sites in the United States, Italy and Spain provided acute and convalescent COVID-19 samples. T cells, B-cell-depleted T cells, or PBMCs provided the cDNA or gDNA that served as material.

Original analysis: Amplification of reference gene primers provided the estimated nucleated cell counts. Using immunoSEQ multiplex PCR, the repertoire was profiled, and TCRdb retains in-frame clones only, with some absent. V and J calls and clone size are copied from that table; D and trimming were computed from the DNA. In the table there are about 130,000 clones, 80% to 90% of which are singletons. Germline-derived CDR1 and CDR2 are MNHEY and SVGAGI. The CDR3 length is 13 residues. Deletions cut 1 base from V and 6 bases from J, with 10 bases between. The chain links TRBV6-5 to TRBJ2-7; D is possibly TRBD1 (6 bases). The sample comprised peripheral blood. The TCR was taken from a man aged 45-60 years with active COVID-19. DNA of the CDR3: TGTGCCAGCAGTTACTTTAACAGGGCCGAGCAGTACTTC. Translated: CASSYFNRAEQYF.